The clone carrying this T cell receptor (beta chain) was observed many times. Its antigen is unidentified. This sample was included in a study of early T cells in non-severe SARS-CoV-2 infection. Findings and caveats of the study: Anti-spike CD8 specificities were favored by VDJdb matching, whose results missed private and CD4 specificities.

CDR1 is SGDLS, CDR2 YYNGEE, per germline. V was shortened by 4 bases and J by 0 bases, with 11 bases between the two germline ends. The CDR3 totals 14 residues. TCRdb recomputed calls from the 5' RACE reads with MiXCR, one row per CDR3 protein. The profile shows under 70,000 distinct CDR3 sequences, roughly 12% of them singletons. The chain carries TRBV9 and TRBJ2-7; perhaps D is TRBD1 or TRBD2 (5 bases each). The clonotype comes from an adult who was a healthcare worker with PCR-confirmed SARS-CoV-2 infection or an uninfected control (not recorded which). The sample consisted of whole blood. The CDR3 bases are TGTGCCAGCAGCCCAGTGGGGGTCTCCTACGAGCAGTACTTC. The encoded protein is CASSPVGVSYEQYF.